Sequencing of this T cell receptor (beta chain) was carried out in a study of blood T cell repertoires in COVID-19. At the level of the study: Samples taken during acute and convalescent COVID-19 were collected in the United States, Italy and Spain. From T cells, B-cell-depleted T cells, or PBMCs came the material, which was cDNA or gDNA.

The assay was immunoSEQ multiplex PCR, and TCRdb's table has in-frame clones only and misses some. The sample records approximately 270,000 clones, 86% being singletons. The sequenced material came from peripheral blood. The clonotype was recovered from a man aged 40-50 years with active or convalescent COVID-19.

The CDR3 is CASSDPPPGGEKLFF. CDR3 DNA sequence: TGCGCCAGCAGTGACCCACCCCCGGGGGGTGAAAAACTGTTTTTT. The chain employs TRBV10-2 and TRBJ1-4; tentative D call: TRBD1 (5 bases). There are 15 residues in the CDR3. Germline values: CDR1 WSHSY, CDR2 SAAADI. V lost 3 bases, J lost 7 bases, and 15 bases lay in between.